The present T cell receptor beta chain was sequenced within a study of blood T cell repertoires in COVID-19. Study background: Acute and convalescent COVID-19 specimens originated in the United States, Italy and Spain. PBMCs, B-cell-depleted T cells, or T cells were the source of the cDNA or gDNA that made up the material.

Per the original methods: Amplified reference gene primers provided the basis for estimating nucleated cell counts. Generated by immunoSEQ multiplex PCR, the TCRdb table keeps only in-frame clones and is missing some. D and trimming come from the DNA, and the V and J calls and clone size come from that table. This table holds about 73,000 clones, 84% found once. The sequence derives from a human donor in a cohort sampled during active COVID-19. Sequenced input: peripheral blood.

CDR3 in amino acids: CASSLGGSGYGQEQFF. The CDR3 DNA is TGTGCCAGCAGCTTAGGGGGTTCGGGCTACGGACAAGAGCAGTTCTTC. The chain uses TRBV7-9 and TRBJ2-1; D is perhaps TRBD1 (5 bases). V gave up 1 base and J gave up 10 bases, with 20 bases separating them. Per germline, CDR1 SEHNR and CDR2 FQNEAQ (reference sequence). The CDR3 covers 16 residues. The whole variable domain, remainder taken from reference TRBV7-9 and TRBJ2-1, is DTGVSQNPRHKITKRGQNVTFRCDPISEHNRLYWYRQTLGQGPEFLTYFQNEAQLEKSRLLSDRFSAERPKGSFSTLEIQRTEQGDSAMYLCASSLGGSGYGQEQFFGPGTRLTVL.